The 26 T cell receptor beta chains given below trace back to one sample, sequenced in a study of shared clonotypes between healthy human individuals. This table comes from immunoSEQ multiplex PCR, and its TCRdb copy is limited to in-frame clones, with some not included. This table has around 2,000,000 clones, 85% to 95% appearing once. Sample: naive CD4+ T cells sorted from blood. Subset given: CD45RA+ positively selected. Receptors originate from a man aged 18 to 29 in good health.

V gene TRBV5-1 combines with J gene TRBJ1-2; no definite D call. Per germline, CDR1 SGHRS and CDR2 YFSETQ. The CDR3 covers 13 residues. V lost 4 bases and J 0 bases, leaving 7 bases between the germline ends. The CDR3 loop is CASSPDANYGYTF. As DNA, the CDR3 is TGCGCCAGCAGCCCGGATGCTAACTATGGCTACACCTTC.

For the CDR3, the DNA is TGTGCCAGCACACCCGGGGCAGGGGGTGGCTACACCTTC. Encoded protein: CASTPGAGGGYTF. The chain recombines TRBV6-5 with TRBJ1-2; 7 bases match TRBD1. Germline loops: CDR1 MNHEY, CDR2 SVGAGI. The CDR3 has 13 residues. J gave up 7 bases and V 7 bases, and 9 bases lay outside the gene matches.

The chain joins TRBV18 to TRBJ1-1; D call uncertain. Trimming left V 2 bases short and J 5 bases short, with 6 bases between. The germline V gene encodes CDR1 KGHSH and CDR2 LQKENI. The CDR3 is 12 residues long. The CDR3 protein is CASSPGRTEAFF. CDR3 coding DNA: TGTGCCAGCTCACCAGGTAGGACTGAAGCTTTCTTT.

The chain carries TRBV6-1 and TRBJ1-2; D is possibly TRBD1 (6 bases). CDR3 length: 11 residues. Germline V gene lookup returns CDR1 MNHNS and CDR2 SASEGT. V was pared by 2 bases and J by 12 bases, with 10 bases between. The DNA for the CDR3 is TGTGCCAGCAGTGAATGGGGGGCCCACACCTTC. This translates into CASSEWGAHTF.

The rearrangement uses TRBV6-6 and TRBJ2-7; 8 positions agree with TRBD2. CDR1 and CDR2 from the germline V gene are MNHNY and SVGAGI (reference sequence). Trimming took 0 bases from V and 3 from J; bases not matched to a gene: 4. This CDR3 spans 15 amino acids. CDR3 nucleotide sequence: TGTGCCAGCAGTTACTCGGGTAGCGGGATCTACGAGCAGTACTTC. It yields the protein CASSYSGSGIYEQYF.

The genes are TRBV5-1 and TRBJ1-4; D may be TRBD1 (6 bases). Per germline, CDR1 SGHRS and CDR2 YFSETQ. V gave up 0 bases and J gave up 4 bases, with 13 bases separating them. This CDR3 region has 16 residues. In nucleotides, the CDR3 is TGCGCCAGCAGCTTGGCTGGGGGGCTGGTTAATGAAAAACTGTTTTTT. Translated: CASSLAGGLVNEKLFF. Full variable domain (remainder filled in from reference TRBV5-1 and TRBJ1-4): KAGVTQTPRYLIKTRGQQVTLSCSPISGHRSVSWYQQTPGQGLQFLFEYFSETQRNKGNFPGRFSGRQFSNSRSEMNVSTLELGDSALYLCASSLAGGLVNEKLFFGSGTQLSVL.

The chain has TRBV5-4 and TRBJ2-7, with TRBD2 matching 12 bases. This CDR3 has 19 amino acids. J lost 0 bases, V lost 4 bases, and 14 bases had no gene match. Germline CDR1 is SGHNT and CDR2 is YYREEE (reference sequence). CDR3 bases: TGTGCCAGCAGCCCCAAAAGACTAGCGGGAGACAGGAGCTCCTACGAGCAGTACTTC. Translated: CASSPKRLAGDRSSYEQYF. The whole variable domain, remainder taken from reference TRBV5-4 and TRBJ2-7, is ETGVTQSPTHLIKTRGQQVTLRCSSQSGHNTVSWYQQALGQGPQFIFQYYREEENGRGNFPPRFSGLQFPNYSSELNVNALELDDSALYLCASSPKRLAGDRSSYEQYFGPGTRLTVT.

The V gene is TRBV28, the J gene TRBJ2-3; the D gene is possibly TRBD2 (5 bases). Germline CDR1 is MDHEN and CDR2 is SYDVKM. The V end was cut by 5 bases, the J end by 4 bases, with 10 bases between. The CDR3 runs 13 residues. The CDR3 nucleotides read TGTGCCAGCAGTGGACTGGCCCCAGATACGCAGTATTTT. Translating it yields CASSGLAPDTQYF.

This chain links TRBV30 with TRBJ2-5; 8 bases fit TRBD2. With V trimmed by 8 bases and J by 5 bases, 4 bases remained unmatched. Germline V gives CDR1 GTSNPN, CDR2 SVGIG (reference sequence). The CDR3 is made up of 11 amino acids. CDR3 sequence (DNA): TGTGCCCGGGGGGGGCTGGAGACCCAGTACTTC. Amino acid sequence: CARGGLETQYF.

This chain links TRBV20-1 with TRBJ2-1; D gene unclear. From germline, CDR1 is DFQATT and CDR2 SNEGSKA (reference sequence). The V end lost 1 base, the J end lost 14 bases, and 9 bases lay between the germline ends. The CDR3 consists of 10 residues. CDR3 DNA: TGCAGTGCTAGAGCACCTGGGGAGTTCTTC. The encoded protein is CSARAPGEFF.

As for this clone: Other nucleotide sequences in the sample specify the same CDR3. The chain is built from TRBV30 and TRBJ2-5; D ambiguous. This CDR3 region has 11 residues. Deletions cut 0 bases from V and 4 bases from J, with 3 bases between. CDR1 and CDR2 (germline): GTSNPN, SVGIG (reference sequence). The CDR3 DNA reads TGTGCCTGGAGTGTGCTAGAGACCCAGTACTTC. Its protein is CAWSVLETQYF.

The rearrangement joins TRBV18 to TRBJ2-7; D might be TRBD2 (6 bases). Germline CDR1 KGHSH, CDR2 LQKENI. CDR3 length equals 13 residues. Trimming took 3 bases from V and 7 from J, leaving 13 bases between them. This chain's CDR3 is CASSPSLAGEQYF. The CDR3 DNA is TGTGCCAGCTCACCGTCACTAGCAGGAGAGCAGTACTTC.

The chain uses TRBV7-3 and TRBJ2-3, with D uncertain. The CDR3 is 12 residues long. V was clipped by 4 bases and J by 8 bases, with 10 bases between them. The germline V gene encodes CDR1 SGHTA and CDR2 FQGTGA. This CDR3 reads CASSSDKSTQYF. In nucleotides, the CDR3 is TGTGCCAGCAGCTCCGACAAGAGTACGCAGTATTTT. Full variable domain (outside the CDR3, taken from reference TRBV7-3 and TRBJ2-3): GAGVSQTPSNKVTEKGKYVELRCDPISGHTALYWYRQSLGQGPEFLIYFQGTGAADDSGLPNDRFFAVRPEGSVSTLKIQRTERGDSAVYLCASSSDKSTQYFGPGTRLTVL.

CDR3 sequence (DNA): TGTGCCAGCAGCTTAGCGGTCTCTGGAAACACCATATATTTT. Translating it yields CASSLAVSGNTIYF. V gene TRBV11-2 combines with J gene TRBJ1-3, with D unresolved. The CDR3 contains 14 residues. CDR1 is SGHAT and CDR2 is FQNNGV in the germline V gene. Trimming shortened V by 1 base and J by 0 bases, and 4 bases separated the two germline ends.

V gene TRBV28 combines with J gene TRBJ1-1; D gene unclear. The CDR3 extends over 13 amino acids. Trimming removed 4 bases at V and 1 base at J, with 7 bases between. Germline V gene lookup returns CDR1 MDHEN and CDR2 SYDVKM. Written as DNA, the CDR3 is TGTGCCAGCAGTTGGCACTCGAACACTGAAGCTTTCTTT. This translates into CASSWHSNTEAFF.

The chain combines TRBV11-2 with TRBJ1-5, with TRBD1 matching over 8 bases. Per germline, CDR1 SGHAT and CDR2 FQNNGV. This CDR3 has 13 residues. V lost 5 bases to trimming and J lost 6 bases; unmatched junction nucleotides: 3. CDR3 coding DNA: TGTGCCAGCAGCATAGGACAGGGTCAGCCCCAGCATTTT. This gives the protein CASSIGQGQPQHF.

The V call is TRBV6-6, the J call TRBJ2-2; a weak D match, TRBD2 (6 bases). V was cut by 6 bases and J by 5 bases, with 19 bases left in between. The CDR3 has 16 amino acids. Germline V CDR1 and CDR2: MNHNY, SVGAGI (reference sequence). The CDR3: CASRTSLGRGTGELFF. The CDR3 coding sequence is TGTGCCAGCAGGACCTCCCTCGGGAGAGGAACCGGGGAGCTGTTTTTT.

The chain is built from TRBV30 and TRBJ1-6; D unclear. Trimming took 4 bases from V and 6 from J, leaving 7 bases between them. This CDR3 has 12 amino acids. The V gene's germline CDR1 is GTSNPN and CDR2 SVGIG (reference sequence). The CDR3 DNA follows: TGTGCCTGGATGTGGGGTAATTCACCCCTCCACTTT. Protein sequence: CAWMWGNSPLHF.

The CDR3 spells CSVYLGATEAFF. CDR3 in DNA: TGCAGCGTTTATCTGGGGGCGACTGAAGCTTTCTTT. The chain couples TRBV29-1 to TRBJ1-1; perhaps TRBD1 as D (6 bases). With 5 bases removed from V and 5 bases from J, the gap between germline ends came to 12 bases. The length of the CDR3 is 12 residues. Germline CDR1 SQVTM, CDR2 ANQGSEA. Combining the CDR3 with reference TRBV29-1 and TRBJ1-1 gives the whole variable domain SAVISQKPSRDICQRGTSLTIQCQVDSQVTMMFWYRQQPGQSLTLIATANQGSEATYESGFVIDKFPISRPNLTFSTLTVSNMSPEDSSIYLCSVYLGATEAFFGQGTRLTVV.

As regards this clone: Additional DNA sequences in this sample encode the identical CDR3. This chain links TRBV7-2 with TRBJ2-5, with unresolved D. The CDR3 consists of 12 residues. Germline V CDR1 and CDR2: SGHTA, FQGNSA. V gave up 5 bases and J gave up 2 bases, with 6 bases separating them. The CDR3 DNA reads TGTGCCAGCAGCCATGGGCAAGAGACCCAGTACTTC. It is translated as CASSHGQETQYF.

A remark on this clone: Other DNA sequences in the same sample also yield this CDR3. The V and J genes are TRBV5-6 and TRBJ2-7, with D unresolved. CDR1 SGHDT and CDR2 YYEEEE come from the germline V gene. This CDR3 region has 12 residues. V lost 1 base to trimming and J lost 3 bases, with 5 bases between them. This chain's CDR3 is CASSLLSYEQYF. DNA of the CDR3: TGTGCCAGCAGCTTGTTAAGCTACGAGCAGTACTTC.

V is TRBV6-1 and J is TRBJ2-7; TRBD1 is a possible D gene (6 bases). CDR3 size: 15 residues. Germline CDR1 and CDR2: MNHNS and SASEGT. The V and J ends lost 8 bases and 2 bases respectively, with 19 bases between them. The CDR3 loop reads CASSQQGGLTYEQYF. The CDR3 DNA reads TGTGCCAGCTCGCAACAGGGTGGGTTGACCTACGAGCAGTACTTC.

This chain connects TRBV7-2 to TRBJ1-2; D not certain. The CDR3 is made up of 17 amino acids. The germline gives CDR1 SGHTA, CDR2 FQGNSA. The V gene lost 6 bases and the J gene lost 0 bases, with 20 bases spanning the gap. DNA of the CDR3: TGTGCCAGCAGTATAAAAGGCGGCTTCAGCTCTAACTATGGCTACACCTTC. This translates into CASSIKGGFSSNYGYTF.

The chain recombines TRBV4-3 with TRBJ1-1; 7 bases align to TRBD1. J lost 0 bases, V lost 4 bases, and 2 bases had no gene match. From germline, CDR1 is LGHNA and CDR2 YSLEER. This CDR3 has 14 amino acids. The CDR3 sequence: CASSLGQLNTEAFF. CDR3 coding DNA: TGCGCCAGCAGCCTGGGACAGTTGAACACTGAAGCTTTCTTT.

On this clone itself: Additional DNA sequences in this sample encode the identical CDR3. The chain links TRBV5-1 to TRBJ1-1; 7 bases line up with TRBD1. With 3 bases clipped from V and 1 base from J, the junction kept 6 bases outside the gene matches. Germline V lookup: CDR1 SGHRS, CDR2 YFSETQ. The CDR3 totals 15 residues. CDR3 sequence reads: CASSSRGQANTEAFF. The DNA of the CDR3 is TGCGCCAGCAGCTCCCGCGGACAGGCGAACACTGAAGCTTTCTTT.

CDR3 sequence: CASSVQEPYNSPLHF. DNA for the CDR3: TGTGCCAGCAGTGTCCAGGAACCGTATAATTCACCCCTCCACTTT. The rearrangement joins TRBV6-1 to TRBJ1-6; D remains ambiguous. This CDR3 is built from 15 residues. V was pared by 4 bases and J by 4 bases, with 11 bases between. Germline V gene sequence: CDR1 MNHNS, CDR2 SASEGT.